This T cell receptor beta chain was observed in a study of shared clonotypes between healthy human individuals. Notes on the study in general: A small donor pool kept down the genetic and exposure-history diversity that was represented. Generally, naive subsets came out with larger estimated richness than memory subsets.

For this clone: The antigen is undetermined.

Using immunoSEQ multiplex PCR, the repertoire was profiled, and TCRdb retains in-frame clones only, with some absent. Here the sample spans about 1.9 million clones, over 85% being singletons. The CDR3 contains 18 residues. The germline V gene encodes CDR1 MDHEN and CDR2 SYDVKM. V gave up 3 bases and J gave up 5 bases; unmatched junction bases: 15. In the naive CD8 group, cells lacked CD45RO and were positively selected for CCR7, so terminally differentiated effector memory CD45RA+ cells were left out. None of the donors, who were healthy HIV-negative adults, had recently had acute infections or vaccinations.

The clonotype originates from a man younger than 35 in good health. Some clones in this sample may be carry-over from other donors' samples. V and J are TRBV28 and TRBJ2-1, with 8 bases identical to TRBD2. The specimen was naive CD8+ T cells from PBMCs. CDR3 loop: CASSLGREAIAGNNEQFF. The CDR3 region has the DNA TGTGCCAGCAGTTTGGGCAGGGAGGCCATAGCGGGGAACAATGAGCAGTTCTTC.